The 24 T cell receptor beta chains below all came from one sample that was sequenced in a study of spatial heterogeneity in lung cancer (dated by TCRdb to the late 2010s). According to the study, the label for this sample's time point signals: blood at routine non-recurrence follow-up after resection. Whole RNA extracted from tumor and nontumor lung tissue, or from cryopreserved PBMC samples, was used for TCR sequencing without cell sorting. Library creation used 5' RACE. Sequencer: NextSeq 500. TCRdb itself trimmed the public reads at Q25 with fastp, ran MiXCR and retained productive beta chains. CDR3 protein duplicates are merged, each entry listing the most common genes and DNA. Here the sample has some 110,000 distinct CDR3 sequences; 9% to 15% occur a single time. Around a sixth of the sample is held by the ten biggest clonotypes. Sequenced material: PBMCs, taken at follow-up. These receptors all stem from a male donor with early-stage non-small cell lung cancer.

This clonotype came up a few times. This chain links TRBV5-6 with TRBJ1-2; 7 bases align to TRBD1. This CDR3 spans 15 amino acids. The V gene's germline CDR1 is SGHDT and CDR2 YYEEEE. The V segment lost 4 bases and the J segment 4 bases; nucleotides outside the gene matches: 10. CDR3 in amino acids: CASSPVGDSVYGYTF. DNA of the CDR3: TGTGCCAGCAGCCCGGTGGGGGACAGCGTCTATGGCTACACCTTC.

The rearrangement uses TRBV4-3 and TRBJ2-3, with 8 bases that match TRBD2. With V trimmed by 1 base and J by 1 base, 4 bases remained unmatched. This CDR3 has 16 residues. Germline-derived CDR1 and CDR2 are LGHNA and YSLEER. CDR3 residues: CASSQVTGGGTDTQYF. For the CDR3, the DNA is TGCGCCAGCAGCCAAGTGACGGGGGGGGGCACAGATACGCAGTATTTT.

This clonotype was counted between two and nine times. V is TRBV3-1 and J is TRBJ1-6, with a possible D match to TRBD1 (5 bases). The CDR3 has 13 residues. Germline V CDR1 and CDR2: LGHDT, YNNKEL (reference sequence). V lost 3 bases and J 11 bases, leaving 11 bases between the germline ends. The CDR3 is CASSQTGTTPLHF. The CDR3 DNA follows: TGTGCCAGCAGCCAGACCGGGACTACACCCCTCCACTTT.

This clonotype was seen repeatedly, ten times or more. V is TRBV29-1 and J is TRBJ1-2; 7 nucleotides align to TRBD1. This CDR3 is 14 amino acids long. V lost 6 bases, J lost 0 bases, and 7 bases stayed unmatched. Looked up from germline, CDR1 is SQVTM and CDR2 is ANQGSEA. CDR3 sequence reads: CSVPDRPSNYGYTF. The CDR3 DNA reads TGCAGCGTCCCGGACAGGCCATCTAACTATGGCTACACCTTC. Full variable domain (outside the CDR3, taken from reference TRBV29-1 and TRBJ1-2): SAVISQKPSRDICQRGTSLTIQCQVDSQVTMMFWYRQQPGQSLTLIATANQGSEATYESGFVIDKFPISRPNLTFSTLTVSNMSPEDSSIYLCSVPDRPSNYGYTFGSGTRLTVV.

In its sample, this clonotype was seen a few times. The rearrangement uses TRBV11-1 and TRBJ2-5; maybe TRBD1 (6 bases). Trimming removed 8 bases from V and 4 bases from J, with 14 bases in between. The CDR3 loop spans 13 amino acids. Per germline, CDR1 SGHAT and CDR2 FQDESV (reference sequence). The CDR3 DNA sequence: TGTGCCAGCGGGGTAGGACAGCGAGAGACCCAGTACTTC. Residues: CASGVGQRETQYF.

This clonotype was picked up a small number of times. The rearrangement uses TRBV29-1 and TRBJ2-7; 10 nucleotides match TRBD2. CDR1 is SQVTM and CDR2 is ANQGSEA in the germline V gene. V dropped 4 bases and J dropped 7; count of bases not matched to a gene: 10. This CDR3 region has 14 residues. The CDR3, as DNA: TGCAGCGTTGTAGCTAGCGGGGGATTAGCGGAGCAGTACTTC. Encoded protein: CSVVASGGLAEQYF.

A few counts support this clonotype. This chain connects TRBV28 to TRBJ1-3, with D hard to call. V was clipped by 2 bases and J by 1 base, with 9 bases between them. Germline lookup yields CDR1 MDHEN and CDR2 SYDVKM. This CDR3 contains 15 residues. CDR3 sequence reads: CASSLGVTSGNTIYF. The CDR3 bases are TGTGCCAGCAGTTTAGGAGTGACTTCTGGAAACACCATATATTTT.

This chain uses TRBV12-3 or TRBV12-4 with TRBJ2-3; 10 bases are shared with TRBD2. This CDR3 region has 14 residues. Trimming removed 7 bases from V and 6 bases from J; junction bases left unmatched: 7. The CDR3 loop is CASNLLAGRDTQYF. The CDR3 coding sequence is TGTGCCAGCAACCTACTAGCGGGGCGCGATACGCAGTATTTT.

The chain links TRBV3-1 to TRBJ2-6; D is undetermined. This CDR3 spans 19 amino acids. V dropped 0 bases and J dropped 0 bases, with 15 bases sitting between them. Looked up from germline, CDR1 is LGHDT and CDR2 is YNNKEL (reference sequence). The CDR3 coding sequence is TGTGCCAGCAGCCAAGATCTTGGCAGGTCGATCTCTGGGGCCAACGTCCTGACTTTC. Amino acids: CASSQDLGRSISGANVLTF.

This clonotype was observed a few times. The chain recombines TRBV18 with TRBJ1-6, with D unresolved. The V gene's germline CDR1 is KGHSH and CDR2 LQKENI. The CDR3 sequence is 13 residues long. Trimming removed 3 bases from V and 7 bases from J, with 7 bases in between. This CDR3 reads CASSPDRNSPLHF. As DNA, the CDR3 is TGTGCCAGCTCACCTGATAGAAATTCACCCCTCCACTTT.

V is TRBV14 and J is TRBJ1-6, with D tentatively TRBD1 (6 bases). This CDR3 region has 12 residues. In germline, CDR1 is SGHDN, CDR2 FVKESK. V lost 7 bases, J lost 10 bases, and 11 bases lay in between. The CDR3 region is CASKKGVSPLHF. CDR3 bases: TGTGCCAGCAAAAAGGGGGTCTCACCCCTCCACTTT.

The rearrangement links TRBV27 to TRBJ2-4, with D unclear. Trimming left V 3 bases short and J 9 bases short, with 12 bases between. The CDR3 is made up of 13 amino acids. CDR1 is MNHEY, CDR2 SMNVEV, per germline (reference sequence). The CDR3 here is CASSFGSGPIQYF. The CDR3 DNA is TGTGCCAGCAGTTTTGGTTCGGGTCCCATTCAGTACTTC.

This clonotype came up many times. The chain couples TRBV6-5 to TRBJ2-7, with 10 bases aligning to TRBD1. CDR1 is MNHEY and CDR2 is SVGAGI in the germline V gene. The V and J ends lost 5 bases and 0 bases, in that order; junction bases with no gene match: 7. CDR3 size: 16 residues. The CDR3 loop reads CASSRIRTGGSYEQYF. DNA of the CDR3: TGTGCCAGCAGTCGAATCCGGACAGGGGGCTCCTACGAGCAGTACTTC.

V and J are TRBV10-3 and TRBJ2-7; D is perhaps TRBD2 (5 bases). The CDR3 totals 16 residues. V lost 3 bases, J lost 3 bases, and 18 bases lay in between. Germline V CDR1 and CDR2: ENHRY, SYGVKD. CDR3 in amino acids: CAISDAGIPTFYEQYF. The CDR3 DNA is TGTGCCATCAGTGATGCCGGGATCCCCACCTTCTACGAGCAGTACTTC.

This chain joins TRBV5-1 and TRBJ2-7, with 10 positions matching TRBD2. There are 15 residues in the CDR3. CDR1 and CDR2 from the germline V gene are SGHRS and YFSETQ. J gave up 7 bases and V 4 bases, and 11 bases lay outside the gene matches. The CDR3 sequence: CASSPRSGGVREQYF. The CDR3 region has the DNA TGCGCCAGCAGCCCCCGGAGCGGGGGGGTGAGGGAGCAGTACTTC.

V usage is TRBV7-9 and J usage is TRBJ2-7, with 9 positions matching TRBD1. The CDR3 covers 16 residues. Losses at the gene ends were 4 bases for V and 2 bases for J; bases not matched to a gene: 9. Looked up from germline, CDR1 is SEHNR and CDR2 is FQNEAQ (reference sequence). As DNA, the CDR3 is TGTGCCAGCAGCTCCCGCGGTGGGACAGGGACCTACGAGCAGTACTTC. Residues: CASSSRGGTGTYEQYF.

The chain links TRBV4-3 to TRBJ2-3; D is perhaps TRBD2 (5 bases). CDR3 length equals 13 residues. Germline CDR1 reads LGHNA; CDR2 reads YSLEER. Trimming shortened V by 2 bases and J by 8 bases, and 11 bases separated the two germline ends. The chain's CDR3 is CASSQLTSGTQYF. The CDR3 region has the DNA TGCGCCAGCAGCCAACTGACCAGCGGTACGCAGTATTTT.

This clonotype was detected only a few times. The CDR3 DNA reads as TGCGCCAGCAGTGAGATTGAATCGGGGGGCTACACCTTC. It translates to CASSEIESGGYTF. This chain uses TRBV10-2 with TRBJ1-2, with D unresolved. Trimming left V 2 bases short and J 8 bases short, with 12 bases between. Germline CDR1 reads WSHSY; CDR2 reads SAAADI. The CDR3 loop spans 13 amino acids.

There are a few counts of this clonotype. The rearrangement uses TRBV28 and TRBJ2-3; TRBD1 matches at 12 bases. The germline V gene has CDR1 MDHEN and CDR2 SYDVKM. The CDR3 runs 15 residues. V shed 5 bases, J shed 4 bases, and the junction held 4 bases outside the gene matches. CDR3 in DNA: TGTGCCAGCAGTCCAGGGGACAGGGGGCCAGATACGCAGTATTTT. As protein: CASSPGDRGPDTQYF.

This clonotype turned up a few times. The chain combines TRBV7-2 with TRBJ2-1; 11 nucleotides match TRBD2. J gave up 7 bases and V 5 bases, and 13 bases lay outside the gene matches. This CDR3 is 17 amino acids long. Germline V lookup: CDR1 SGHTA, CDR2 FQGNSA. The CDR3 DNA is TGTGCCAGCAGCCCGCCGGGGGGGACTAGCGGAAGTAATGAGCAGTTCTTC. Amino acid sequence: CASSPPGGTSGSNEQFF.

In this sample, this clonotype turned up many times. The rearrangement uses TRBV4-2 and TRBJ2-7; D may be TRBD1 (6 bases). Looked up from germline, CDR1 is LGHNA and CDR2 is YNFKEQ. The CDR3 loop spans 14 amino acids. V lost 2 bases and J lost 9, with 17 bases in between. The CDR3 coding sequence is TGTGCCAGCAGCCAACGATGGCAAGGGGGTGGGCAGTACTTC. Its translation: CASSQRWQGGGQYF.

This clonotype has more than one count but fewer than ten. The gene calls are TRBV9 and TRBJ1-1; D may be TRBD1 (6 bases). The CDR3 spans 16 residues. Germline values: CDR1 SGDLS, CDR2 YYNGEE. Deletions cut 3 bases from V and 2 bases from J, with 17 bases between. The DNA for the CDR3 is TGTGCCAGCAGCGCTTCGACAGGCAGACTCAACACTGAAGCTTTCTTT. Protein product: CASSASTGRLNTEAFF.

This clonotype was picked up a small number of times. The gene calls are TRBV7-9 and TRBJ1-4; a possible D gene is TRBD1 (5 bases). CDR3 length equals 14 residues. CDR1 and CDR2 from the germline V gene are SEHNR and FQNEAQ (reference sequence). V lost 5 bases to trimming and J lost 5 bases, with 12 bases between them. CDR3 DNA sequence: TGTGCCAGCAGCCTGGACACGGCAAATGAAAAACTGTTTTTT. This encodes CASSLDTANEKLFF.

This clonotype has ten or more counts. The V and J genes are TRBV5-1 and TRBJ1-1; 7 bases fit TRBD1. The CDR3 has 14 amino acids. Germline trimming cut 2 bases from V and 2 bases from J; bases unmatched to any gene: 3. From germline, CDR1 is SGHRS and CDR2 YFSETQ. The CDR3 here is CASSFSGGNTEAFF. The CDR3 region has the DNA TGCGCCAGCAGCTTTTCAGGGGGAAACACTGAAGCTTTCTTT.